The 26 T cell receptor beta chains below come from one sample, sequenced in a study of regulatory T cells in long-lasting Graves disease. Through Arm-PCR of CDR3 regions and iRepertoire HTBI primers, TCR beta libraries were built. TCRdb redid the calling of the multiplex PCR reads with MiXCR, one entry per CDR3 protein. The sample carries 200,000 to 300,000 distinct CDR3 sequences, 20% recorded once. The time point: newly diagnosed GD, antithyroid drugs for less than 3 months. Researchers made the TCR library from RNA that was extracted from PBMCs. The starting material was peripheral blood mononuclear cells (PBMCs), obtained at new diagnosis, from a patient treated with antithyroid drugs. Receptor source: a female donor with Graves disease.

Comment on this clonotype: A clone one base away is much larger, so this may be a read error. The chain uses TRBV7-9 and TRBJ1-1; D remains ambiguous. Germline V gene data show CDR1 as SEHNR and CDR2 as FQNEAQ (reference sequence). The CDR3 loop spans 12 amino acids. The CDR3 loop is CASNRANTGAFF. CDR3 DNA sequence: TGTGCCAGCAATCGCGCGAACACTGGAGCTTTCTTT.

This clonotype was detected a few times. The chain carries TRBV15 and TRBJ2-3; TRBD1 aligns across 10 bases. The CDR3 consists of 16 residues. Germline CDR1 reads LNHNV; CDR2 reads YYDKDF (reference sequence). With 4 bases clipped from V and 3 bases from J, the junction kept 7 bases outside the gene matches. DNA of the CDR3: TGTGCCACCAGCAAATTCGGACAGGGGGGTACAGATACGCAGTATTTT. Translated: CATSKFGQGGTDTQYF.

This clonotype came up many times. The chain is built from TRBV6-1 and TRBJ2-2; D is undetermined. The germline V gene encodes CDR1 MNHNS and CDR2 SASEGT. CDR3 length equals 15 residues. The V and J ends lost 7 bases and 6 bases respectively, with 18 bases between them. CDR3 amino acids: CASNRPNAGAGELFF. CDR3 sequence (DNA): TGTGCCAGCAACCGCCCCAATGCCGGAGCCGGGGAGCTGTTTTTT.

There are a few counts of this clonotype. This may stem from a read error, because a much larger clone lies one nucleotide away. V usage is TRBV3-1 and J usage is TRBJ1-4; no definite D call. Trimming took 4 bases from V and 5 from J, leaving 14 bases between them. In germline, CDR1 is LGHDT, CDR2 YNNKEL (reference sequence). The CDR3 spans 15 residues. The CDR3 reads CASSPLDPVNEKLFF. Here the CDR3 DNA reads TGTGCCAGCAGCCCCCTGGATCCGGTGAATGAAAAACTGTTTTTT.

On this clonotype: Possible read error: a much larger clone is one base away. V gene TRBV12-5 combines with J gene TRBJ2-3; 12 bases are shared with TRBD2. V dropped 0 bases and J dropped 10; count of bases not matched to a gene: 8. The CDR3 has 16 amino acids. Germline V gene sequence: CDR1 LGHNT, CDR2 FRNRAP. The CDR3 here is CASGLVVWTSGIAQYF. The CDR3 DNA follows: TGTGCTAGTGGTTTGGTAGTTTGGACTAGCGGGATTGCGCAGTATTTT.

Worth noting for this clonotype: Since the CDR3 does not end with the conserved phenylalanine or tryptophan, this likely comes from a read error. V is TRBV7-2 and J is TRBJ1-6; D unclear. Germline-derived CDR1 and CDR2 are SGHTA and FQGNSA. Between the trimmed V and J ends, which lost 5 bases and 4 bases, there was a span of 9 bases. The CDR3 has 14 residues. CDR3 loop: CASSPSQYNSPLHS. CDR3 sequence (DNA): TGTGCCAGCAGCCCGTCTCAATATAATTCACCCCTCCACTCT.

In this sample, this clonotype turned up many times. The chain employs TRBV6-2 or TRBV6-3 and TRBJ1-5; perhaps TRBD1 as D (5 bases). The V end lost 1 base, the J end lost 7 bases, and 14 bases lay between the germline ends. CDR1 is MNHEY and CDR2 is SVGEGT in the germline V gene. This CDR3 is 15 amino acids long. This CDR3 is CASSYYGRAWQPQHF. The CDR3 nucleotides are TGTGCCAGCAGTTACTATGGCAGGGCATGGCAGCCCCAGCATTTT.

This clonotype was recorded many times. The V gene is TRBV7-9, the J gene TRBJ1-2; maybe TRBD1 (6 bases). Germline V gene data show CDR1 as SEHNR and CDR2 as FQNEAQ (reference sequence). V was clipped by 1 base and J by 6 bases, with 12 bases between them. CDR3 length: 14 amino acids. The CDR3 DNA follows: TGTGCCAGCAGCTTAGACACAGGGCGTCATGGCTACACCTTC. Encoded protein: CASSLDTGRHGYTF.

The rearrangement uses TRBV20-1 and TRBJ2-7; 14 bases are a match to TRBD2. The CDR3 contains 15 residues. Trimming cost V 4 bases and J 3 bases; bases outside gene matches: 5. The germline gives CDR1 DFQATT, CDR2 SNEGSKA (reference sequence). CDR3 DNA sequence: TGCAGTGCTACCCCGACTAGCGGGGGGGACTACGAGCAGTACTTC. This codes for CSATPTSGGDYEQYF.

This clonotype was picked up many times. The chain recombines TRBV27 with TRBJ2-7; D not resolved. The CDR3 has 13 residues. Trimming took off 5 bases at V and 3 bases at J, with 11 bases between the two ends. Germline V gives CDR1 MNHEY, CDR2 SMNVEV (reference sequence). The CDR3 here is CASSPQAFYEQYF. CDR3 DNA sequence: TGTGCCAGCAGTCCCCAGGCCTTCTACGAGCAGTACTTC.

V gene TRBV20-1 combines with J gene TRBJ1-2, with 7 bases fitting TRBD1. This CDR3 is built from 13 residues. Germline V lookup: CDR1 DFQATT, CDR2 SNEGSKA (reference sequence). J was trimmed by 7 bases and V by 6 bases; bases with no gene match: 11. The CDR3 DNA follows: TGCAGTGCAGCTCCGACAGGGTGGCGTGGCTACACCTTC. It specifies CSAAPTGWRGYTF.

Ten or more counts support this clonotype. The CDR3 coding sequence is TGTGCCAGCAGCGTAATTAGCGCAACGGGGTCAGATACGCAGTATTTT. The encoded protein is CASSVISATGSDTQYF. The chain employs TRBV9 and TRBJ2-3; D possibly corresponds to TRBD2 (5 bases). This CDR3 has 16 residues. Germline V lookup: CDR1 SGDLS, CDR2 YYNGEE. The V gene lost 1 base and the J gene lost 4 bases, with 16 bases spanning the gap.

This chain links TRBV12-3 or TRBV12-4 with TRBJ2-7; D call uncertain. The CDR3 loop spans 14 amino acids. V was cut by 3 bases and J by 4 bases, with 13 bases left in between. CDR3 DNA: TGTGCCAGCAGTTTCGGACGGGTTATGTACGAGCAGTACTTC. This gives the protein CASSFGRVMYEQYF.

Comments on this clonotype: The likely explanation is a read error, given a far larger clone one base away. This chain links TRBV18 with TRBJ2-1; TRBD1 agrees at 9 bases. Germline V gene sequence: CDR1 KGHSH, CDR2 LQKENI. This CDR3 comprises 17 residues. CDR3 sequence: CASSQLRDRDPYKEQFF. The CDR3 DNA is TGTGCCAGCAGCCAATTACGGGACAGGGATCCCTACAAGGAGCAGTTCTTC.

The chain links TRBV20-1 to TRBJ1-5; 7 nucleotides match TRBD1. Germline V gene lookup returns CDR1 DFQATT and CDR2 SNEGSKA (reference sequence). Trimming took 2 bases from V and 0 from J; bases not matched to a gene: 4. CDR3 length: 15 residues. CDR3 in DNA: TGCAGTGCTAGATCGACAGGGAATAGCAATCAGCCCCAGCATTTT. Amino acids: CSARSTGNSNQPQHF.

The rearrangement joins TRBV18 to TRBJ1-2; 8 bases match TRBD1. The CDR3 is 15 residues long. Per the germline V gene, CDR1 is KGHSH and CDR2 is LQKENI. Germline trimming cut 3 bases from V and 7 bases from J; bases unmatched to any gene: 10. This CDR3 reads CASSPLTGEAAGYTF. The CDR3 DNA is TGTGCCAGCTCACCCCTGACAGGGGAGGCTGCTGGCTACACCTTC.

This rearrangement joins TRBV6-5 to TRBJ2-5; a possible D gene is TRBD1 (6 bases). Germline values: CDR1 MNHEY, CDR2 SVGAGI. The CDR3 sequence is 16 residues long. The germline V and J ends were trimmed by 0 bases and 5 bases, with 16 bases remaining between them. The DNA of the CDR3 is TGTGCCAGCAGTTACTCGGGGGCCCAAGGTGGGGAGACCCAGTACTTC. Protein sequence: CASSYSGAQGGETQYF.

As regards this clonotype: Its ends do not fully match the called genes, so a read error is possible. V and J are TRBV3-1 and TRBJ2-6; D tentatively fits TRBD1 or TRBD2 (5 bases each). This CDR3 is 17 amino acids long. Per the germline V gene, CDR1 is LGHDT and CDR2 is YNNKEL (reference sequence). For the CDR3, the DNA is TGTGCCAGCAGCCCGACCACATGGTATTCCGGGGCCAACATCCTGACTTTC. This gives the protein CASSPTTWYSGANILTF. The entire variable domain, with the rest obtained from reference TRBV3-1 and TRBJ2-6, is as follows: DTAVSQTPKYLVTQMGNDKSIKCEQNLGHDTMYWYKQDSKKFLKIMFSYNNKELIINETVPNRFSPKSPDKAHLNLHINSLELGDSAVYFCASSPTTWYSGANILTFGAGSRLTVL.

This clonotype has a single count. The chain combines TRBV3-1 with TRBJ1-1; D not resolved. This CDR3 is built from 12 residues. V lost 0 bases and J 8 bases, leaving 7 bases between the germline ends. The germline gives CDR1 LGHDT, CDR2 YNNKEL (reference sequence). CDR3 in DNA: TGTGCCAGCAGCCAAGATTGGGGAGAAGCTTTCTTT. Translation gives CASSQDWGEAFF.

There are many counts of this clonotype. The chain is built from TRBV10-2 and TRBJ1-1; D is possibly TRBD1 (6 bases). The CDR3 covers 15 residues. Trimming cost V 2 bases and J 1 base, with 11 bases left between them. The germline CDR1 and CDR2 sequences are WSHSY and SAAADI. The CDR3 region has the DNA TGCGCCAGCAGTGAGGGGACACTCGCGAACACTGAAGCTTTCTTT. Amino acids: CASSEGTLANTEAFF.

This clonotype appeared many times. V and J are TRBV5-1 and TRBJ2-5; D is unresolved. The length of the CDR3 is 14 residues. V dropped 0 bases and J dropped 5 bases, with 11 bases sitting between them. Germline CDR1 is SGHRS and CDR2 is YFSETQ. CDR3 residues: CASSLAGGKETQYF. The DNA of the CDR3 is TGCGCCAGCAGCTTGGCCGGTGGAAAGGAGACCCAGTACTTC.

This clonotype was picked up many times. The J gene is TRBJ2-1, the V gene TRBV5-1; no definite D call. There are 15 residues in the CDR3. Trimming stripped 0 bases from V and 8 bases from J, with 15 bases between. CDR1 and CDR2 (germline): SGHRS, YFSETQ. The CDR3 spells CASSLDPNLRDEQFF. Here the CDR3 DNA reads TGCGCCAGCAGCTTGGACCCGAATCTAAGGGATGAGCAGTTCTTC.

The genes are TRBV19 and TRBJ1-2; maybe TRBD1 (6 bases). This CDR3 is built from 14 residues. Trimming removed 6 bases from V and 2 bases from J, with 13 bases in between. Germline V gene data show CDR1 as LNHDA and CDR2 as SQIVND (reference sequence). The CDR3 here is CASRGGRTNYGYTF. Here the CDR3 DNA reads TGTGCCAGTAGGGGGGGCAGGACAAACTATGGCTACACCTTC.

This clonotype was picked up many times. The chain links TRBV28 to TRBJ2-7; 11 bases map to TRBD1. In germline, CDR1 is MDHEN, CDR2 SYDVKM. V shed 5 bases and J 3 bases; nucleotides not matched to a gene: 3. The CDR3 contains 14 residues. CDR3 sequence: CASSTGTGGYEQYF. The CDR3 nucleotides read TGTGCCAGCAGTACAGGGACAGGGGGCTACGAGCAGTACTTC.

The chain uses TRBV5-5 and TRBJ2-1; TRBD2 is a possible D gene (5 bases). CDR3 length: 15 amino acids. The ends were cut back, 0 bases at V and 7 bases at J, with 14 bases in the middle. The germline CDR1 and CDR2 sequences are SGHKS and YYEKEE (reference sequence). The CDR3 loop is CASSLVLAGVNEQFF. CDR3 DNA: TGTGCCAGCAGCTTGGTCCTAGCAGGTGTGAATGAGCAGTTCTTC.

This clonotype came up many times. The chain carries TRBV2 and TRBJ2-1, with 9 positions matching TRBD2. Germline V lookup: CDR1 SNHLY, CDR2 FYNNEI. CDR3 size: 18 residues. Germline trimming cut 0 bases from V and 7 bases from J; bases unmatched to any gene: 13. CDR3 amino acids: CASSEAHRVAGARNEQFF. CDR3 coding DNA: TGTGCCAGCAGTGAAGCGCACCGGGTAGCGGGAGCTAGGAATGAGCAGTTCTTC.